The 5 T cell receptor beta chains below all came from one sample that was sequenced in a study of memory CD4+ T cells and cytomegalovirus serostatus. Method: immunoSEQ multiplex PCR; TCRdb's copy keeps in-frame clones and lacks some. The sample has roughly 50,000 clones, about four fifths seen once. Single viable CD3+CD4+CD8-CD45RO+ cells were sorted as the memory CD4+ T cells. Sequencing was performed on memory CD4+ T cells from blood. These receptor sequences come from an adult in good health and CMV-seronegative. Some clones in this sample may be carry-over from other donors' samples.

The J gene is TRBJ1-1, the V gene TRBV11-2, with TRBD1 as a possible D gene (6 bases). Trimming cost V 1 base and J 4 bases, with 10 bases left between them. In germline, CDR1 is SGHAT, CDR2 FQNNGV. This CDR3 has 14 amino acids. DNA for the CDR3: TGTGCCAGCAGCTTAGGACTAGGGGGCACTGAAGCTTTCTTT. This translates into CASSLGLGGTEAFF. Full variable domain (remainder filled in from reference TRBV11-2 and TRBJ1-1): EAGVAQSPRYKIIEKRQSVAFWCNPISGHATLYWYQQILGQGPKLLIQFQNNGVVDDSQLPKDRFSAERLKGVDSTLKIQPAKLEDSAVYLCASSLGLGGTEAFFGQGTRLTVV.

V is TRBV5-6 and J is TRBJ2-3; 12 nucleotides match TRBD2. V trimming: 1 base; J trimming: 0 bases; junction bases outside the gene matches: 3. In germline, CDR1 is SGHDT, CDR2 YYEEEE. The CDR3 loop spans 17 amino acids. The CDR3 DNA reads TGTGCCAGCAGCTTGCCCGGGACTAGCGGGAGCACAGATACGCAGTATTTT. It translates to CASSLPGTSGSTDTQYF.

The chain has TRBV2 and TRBJ2-3, with D tentatively TRBD2 (6 bases). From germline, CDR1 is SNHLY and CDR2 FYNNEI. The CDR3 contains 14 residues. V lost 7 bases to trimming and J lost 5 bases, with 16 bases between them. CDR3 nucleotides: TGTGCCAGCATTCGGCCGGGAGCGGTAGATACGCAGTATTTT. Protein sequence: CASIRPGAVDTQYF.

The chain's CDR3 is CASSFGGLAGANEQFF. CDR3 nucleotides: TGTGCCAGCAGCTTCGGAGGACTAGCGGGAGCCAATGAGCAGTTCTTC. The gene calls are TRBV7-2 and TRBJ2-1; TRBD2 agrees at 13 bases. CDR1 is SGHTA, CDR2 FQGNSA, per germline. The trim removed 3 bases at V and 6 bases at J, leaving 5 bases unmatched. This CDR3 contains 16 residues.

The chain uses TRBV6-5 and TRBJ1-1; D gene unclear. The CDR3 length is 11 residues. Trimming took off 5 bases at V and 8 bases at J, with 9 bases between the two ends. Germline assignment: CDR1 MNHEY and CDR2 SVGAGI. This CDR3 is CASSRLGEAFF. CDR3 coding DNA: TGTGCCAGCAGTCGTTTAGGCGAAGCTTTCTTT.